The clone carrying this T cell receptor beta chain was seen only a few times. Its antigen is unidentified. This specimen comes from a study of T-cell reconstitution after alpha-beta-depleted transplantation in children. Molecular barcoding with unique molecular identifiers was used for the TCRbeta library. MiXCR was run by TCRdb on the PCR reads, yielding one entry per CDR3 protein. The table lists roughly 400,000 distinct CDR3 sequences, around two fifths of them singletons. The CDR3 covers 12 residues. CDR1 and CDR2 from the germline V gene are SGHAT and FQNNGV. Trimming removed 5 bases from V and 14 bases from J, with 13 bases in between. Study outcomes and limitations: Diversity of TCRbeta at day 60 was high in some patients, arising from surviving recipient T cells and thymic progenitors. Newly produced T cells mostly accounted for T-cell counts and diversity one year post-transplant. The study reportedly traced alpha-beta T cells about two months after transplant to several hundred expanded graft clones.

This TCR was sampled from a girl aged 2 to 9 with aplastic anemia, due to receive a stem cell transplant. The source was PBMCs, collected before TCRalphabeta/CD19-depleted stem cell transplant. V is TRBV11-2 and J is TRBJ1-6; D remains ambiguous. The CDR3 DNA reads TGTGCCAGCAGCGGAGGAGGTCTCTCCCTCCACTTT. Translating gives CASSGGGLSLHF.